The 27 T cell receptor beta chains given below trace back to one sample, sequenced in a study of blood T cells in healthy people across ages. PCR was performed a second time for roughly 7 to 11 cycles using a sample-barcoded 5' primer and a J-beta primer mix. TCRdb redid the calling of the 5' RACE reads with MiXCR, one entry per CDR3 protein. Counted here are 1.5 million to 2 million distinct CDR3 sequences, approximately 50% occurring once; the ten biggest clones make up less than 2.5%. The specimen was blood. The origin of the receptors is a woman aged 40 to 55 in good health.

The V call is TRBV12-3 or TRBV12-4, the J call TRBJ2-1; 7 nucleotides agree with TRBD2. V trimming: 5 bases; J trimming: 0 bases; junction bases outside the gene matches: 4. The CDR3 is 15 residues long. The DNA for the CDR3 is TGTGCCAGCAGTATACTAGCGAGCTCCTACAATGAGCAGTTCTTC. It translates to CASSILASSYNEQFF.

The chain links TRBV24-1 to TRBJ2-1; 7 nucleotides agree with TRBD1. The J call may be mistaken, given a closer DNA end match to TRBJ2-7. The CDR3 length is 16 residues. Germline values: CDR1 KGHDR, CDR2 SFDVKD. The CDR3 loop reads CATSGRTGGTYNEQYF. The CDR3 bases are TGTGCCACCAGTGGGCGGACAGGCGGAACCTACAATGAGCAGTACTTC.

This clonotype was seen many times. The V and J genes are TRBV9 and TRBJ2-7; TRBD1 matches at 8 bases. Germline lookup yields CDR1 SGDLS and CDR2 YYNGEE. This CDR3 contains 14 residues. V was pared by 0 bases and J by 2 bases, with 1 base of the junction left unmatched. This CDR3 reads CASSVGQGTYEQYF. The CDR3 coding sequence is TGTGCCAGCAGCGTAGGACAGGGGACCTACGAGCAGTACTTC.

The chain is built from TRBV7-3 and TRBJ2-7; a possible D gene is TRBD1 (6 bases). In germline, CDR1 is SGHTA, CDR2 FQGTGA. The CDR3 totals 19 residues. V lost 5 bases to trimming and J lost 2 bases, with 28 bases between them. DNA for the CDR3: TGTGCCAGCAGCCCCGGAGGACAGTCAACCAGGTTACGTCCCTACGAGCAGTACTTC. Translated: CASSPGGQSTRLRPYEQYF.

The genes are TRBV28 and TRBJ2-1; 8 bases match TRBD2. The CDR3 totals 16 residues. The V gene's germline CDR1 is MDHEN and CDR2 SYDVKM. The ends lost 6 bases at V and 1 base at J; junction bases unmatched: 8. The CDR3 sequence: CASRNPGGVSYNEQFF. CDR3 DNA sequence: TGTGCCAGCAGAAACCCCGGGGGGGTATCCTACAATGAGCAGTTCTTC. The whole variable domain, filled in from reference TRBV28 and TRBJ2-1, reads DVKVTQSSRYLVKRTGEKVFLECVQDMDHENMFWYRQDPGLGLRLIYFSYDVKMKEKGDIPEGYSVSREKKERFSLILESASTNQTSMYLCASRNPGGVSYNEQFFGPGTRLTVL.

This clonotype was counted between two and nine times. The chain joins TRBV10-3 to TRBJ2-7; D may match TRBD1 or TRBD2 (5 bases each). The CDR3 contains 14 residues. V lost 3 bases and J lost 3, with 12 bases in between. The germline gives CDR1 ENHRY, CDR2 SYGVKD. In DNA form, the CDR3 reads TGTGCCATCAGTGAACGAGGGGCCGACTACGAGCAGTACTTC. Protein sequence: CAISERGADYEQYF.

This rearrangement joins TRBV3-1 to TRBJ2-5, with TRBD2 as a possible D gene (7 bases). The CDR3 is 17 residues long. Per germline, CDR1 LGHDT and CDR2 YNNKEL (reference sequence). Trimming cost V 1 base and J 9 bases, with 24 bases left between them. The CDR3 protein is CASSQGLGSGLEGAQYF. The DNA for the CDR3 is TGTGCCAGCAGCCAAGGTTTGGGTAGCGGGCTAGAGGGGGCCCAGTACTTC.

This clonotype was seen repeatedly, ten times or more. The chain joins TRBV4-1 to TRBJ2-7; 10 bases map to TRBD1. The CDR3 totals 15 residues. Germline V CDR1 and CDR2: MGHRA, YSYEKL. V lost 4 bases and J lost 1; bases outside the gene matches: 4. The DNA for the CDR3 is TGCGCCAGCAGCCTTCCGGGACAGGGGTCCTACGAGCAGTACTTC. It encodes CASSLPGQGSYEQYF.

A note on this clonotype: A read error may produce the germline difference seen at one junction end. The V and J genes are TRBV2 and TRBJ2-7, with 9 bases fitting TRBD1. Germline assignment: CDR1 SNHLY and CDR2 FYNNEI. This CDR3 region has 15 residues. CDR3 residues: CASSEAGQGFYKQYF. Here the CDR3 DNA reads TGTGCCAGCAGTGAAGCGGGACAGGGTTTCTACAAGCAGTACTTC.

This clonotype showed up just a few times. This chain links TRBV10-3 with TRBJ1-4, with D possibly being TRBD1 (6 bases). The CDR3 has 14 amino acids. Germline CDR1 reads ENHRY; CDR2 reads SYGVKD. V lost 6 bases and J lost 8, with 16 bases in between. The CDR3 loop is CAISREGVAEKLFF. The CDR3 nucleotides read TGTGCCATCAGCCGGGAGGGGGTGGCGGAAAAACTGTTTTTT.

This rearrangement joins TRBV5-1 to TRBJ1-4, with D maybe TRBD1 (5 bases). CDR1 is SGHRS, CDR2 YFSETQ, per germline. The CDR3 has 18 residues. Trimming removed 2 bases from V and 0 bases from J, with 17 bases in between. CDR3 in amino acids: CASSLAPLTDATNEKLFF. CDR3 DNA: TGCGCCAGCAGCTTAGCCCCGTTGACAGATGCAACTAATGAAAAACTGTTTTTT. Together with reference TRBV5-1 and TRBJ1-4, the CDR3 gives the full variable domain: KAGVTQTPRYLIKTRGQQVTLSCSPISGHRSVSWYQQTPGQGLQFLFEYFSETQRNKGNFPGRFSGRQFSNSRSEMNVSTLELGDSALYLCASSLAPLTDATNEKLFFGSGTQLSVL.

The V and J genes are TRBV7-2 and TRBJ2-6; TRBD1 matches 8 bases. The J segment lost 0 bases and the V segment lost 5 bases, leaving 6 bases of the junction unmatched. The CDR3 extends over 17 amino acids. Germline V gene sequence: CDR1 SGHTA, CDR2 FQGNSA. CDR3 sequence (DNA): TGTGCCAGCAGCGCCACAGGGGGAGGCTCTGGGGCCAACGTCCTGACTTTC. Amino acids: CASSATGGGSGANVLTF.

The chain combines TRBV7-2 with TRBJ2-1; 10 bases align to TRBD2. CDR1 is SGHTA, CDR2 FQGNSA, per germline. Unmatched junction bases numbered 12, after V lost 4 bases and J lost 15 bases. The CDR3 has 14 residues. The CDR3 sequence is CASSSTSGDPVRFF. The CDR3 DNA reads TGTGCCAGCAGCTCCACTAGCGGGGATCCCGTGCGGTTCTTC.

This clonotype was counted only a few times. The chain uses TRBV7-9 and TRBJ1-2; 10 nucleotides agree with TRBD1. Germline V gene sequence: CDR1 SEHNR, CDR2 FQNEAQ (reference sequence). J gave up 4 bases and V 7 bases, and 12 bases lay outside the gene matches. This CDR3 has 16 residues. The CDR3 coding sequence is TGTGCCAGCAAAGGGACCGGGACAGGGGAGAGCTATGGCTACACCTTC. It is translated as CASKGTGTGESYGYTF.

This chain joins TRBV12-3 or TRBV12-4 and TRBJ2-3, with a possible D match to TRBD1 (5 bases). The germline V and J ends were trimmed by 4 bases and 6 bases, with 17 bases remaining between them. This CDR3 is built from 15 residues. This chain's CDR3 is CASSWGRTSGDTQYF. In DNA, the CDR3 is TGTGCCAGCAGTTGGGGCAGAACCTCCGGGGATACGCAGTATTTT.

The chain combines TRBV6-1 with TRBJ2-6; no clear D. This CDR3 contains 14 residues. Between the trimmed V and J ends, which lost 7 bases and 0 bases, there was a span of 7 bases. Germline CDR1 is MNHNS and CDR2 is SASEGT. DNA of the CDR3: TGTGCCAGCATGCGGAACTCTGGGGCCAACGTCCTGACTTTC. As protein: CASMRNSGANVLTF.

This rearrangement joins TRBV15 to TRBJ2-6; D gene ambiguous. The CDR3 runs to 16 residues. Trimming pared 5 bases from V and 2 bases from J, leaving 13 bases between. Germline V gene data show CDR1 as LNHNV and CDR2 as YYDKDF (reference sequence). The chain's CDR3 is CATSSPDRTGANVLTF. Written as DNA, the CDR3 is TGTGCCACCAGCTCTCCGGATAGGACTGGGGCCAACGTCCTGACTTTC.

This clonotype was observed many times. The CDR3, as DNA: TGTGCCAGCAGTCAGGGGCGATCAAACTATGGCTACACCTTC. Its protein is CASSQGRSNYGYTF. The chain carries TRBV6-5 and TRBJ1-2, with D possibly TRBD1 on 6 matching bases. This CDR3 region has 14 residues. The germline V gene encodes CDR1 MNHEY and CDR2 SVGAGI. V shed 5 bases and J shed 2 bases, with 12 bases lying between them.

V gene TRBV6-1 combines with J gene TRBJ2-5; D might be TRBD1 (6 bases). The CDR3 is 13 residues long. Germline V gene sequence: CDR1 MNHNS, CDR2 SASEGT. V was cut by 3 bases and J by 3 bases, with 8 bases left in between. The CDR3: CASSDHREETQYF. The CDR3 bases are TGTGCCAGCAGTGATCACAGGGAAGAGACCCAGTACTTC.

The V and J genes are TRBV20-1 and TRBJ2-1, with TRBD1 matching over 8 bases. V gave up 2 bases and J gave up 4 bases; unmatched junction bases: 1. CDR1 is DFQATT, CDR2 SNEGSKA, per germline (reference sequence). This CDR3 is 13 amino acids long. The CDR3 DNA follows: TGCAGTGCTAGACGACAGGGGTACAATGAGCAGTTCTTC. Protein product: CSARRQGYNEQFF.

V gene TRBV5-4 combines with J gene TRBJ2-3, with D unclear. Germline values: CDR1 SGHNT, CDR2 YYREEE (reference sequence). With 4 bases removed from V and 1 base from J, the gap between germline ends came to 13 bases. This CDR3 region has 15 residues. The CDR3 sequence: CASSTITGRTDTQYF. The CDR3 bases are TGTGCCAGCAGCACTATTACGGGCCGCACAGATACGCAGTATTTT. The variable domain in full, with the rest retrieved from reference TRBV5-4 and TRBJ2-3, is ETGVTQSPTHLIKTRGQQVTLRCSSQSGHNTVSWYQQALGQGPQFIFQYYREEENGRGNFPPRFSGLQFPNYSSELNVNALELDDSALYLCASSTITGRTDTQYFGPGTRLTVL.

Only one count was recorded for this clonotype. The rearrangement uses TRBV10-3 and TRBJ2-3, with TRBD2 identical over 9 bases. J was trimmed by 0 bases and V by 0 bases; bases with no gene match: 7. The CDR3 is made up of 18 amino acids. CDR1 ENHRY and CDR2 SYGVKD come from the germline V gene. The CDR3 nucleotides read TGTGCCATCAGTGAGTCATGGATAGCGGGGGATAGCACAGATACGCAGTATTTT. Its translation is CAISESWIAGDSTDTQYF.

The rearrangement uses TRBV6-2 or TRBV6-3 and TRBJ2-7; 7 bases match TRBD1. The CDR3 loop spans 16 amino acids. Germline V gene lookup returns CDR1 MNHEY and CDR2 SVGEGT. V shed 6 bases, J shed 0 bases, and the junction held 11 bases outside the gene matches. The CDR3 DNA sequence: TGTGCCAGCAGCTTACCCCCGGGACAGAGCTCCTACGAGCAGTACTTC. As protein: CASSLPPGQSSYEQYF.

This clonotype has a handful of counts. The CDR3 nucleotides are TGTGCCAGCAGCTTATCTGGGACTAGCGGCCAAGAGACCCAGTACTTC. It translates to CASSLSGTSGQETQYF. The chain combines TRBV7-6 with TRBJ2-5, with TRBD2 matching over 11 bases. V was pared by 2 bases and J by 1 base, with 3 bases of the junction left unmatched. The CDR3 consists of 16 residues. Germline V gene data show CDR1 as SGHVS and CDR2 as FNYEAQ.

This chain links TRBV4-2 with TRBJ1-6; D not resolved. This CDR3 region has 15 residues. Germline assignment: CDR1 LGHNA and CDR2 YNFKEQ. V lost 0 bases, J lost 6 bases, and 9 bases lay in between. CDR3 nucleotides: TGTGCCAGCAGCCAAGAACGGGGAGCTAATTCACCCCTCCACTTT. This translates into CASSQERGANSPLHF.

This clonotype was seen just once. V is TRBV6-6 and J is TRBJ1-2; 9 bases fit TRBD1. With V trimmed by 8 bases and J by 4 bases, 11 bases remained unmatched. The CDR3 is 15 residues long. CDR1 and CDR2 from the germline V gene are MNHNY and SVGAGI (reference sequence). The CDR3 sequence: CASGQTGGAVYGYTF. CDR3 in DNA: TGTGCCAGCGGACAAACAGGGGGCGCAGTCTATGGCTACACCTTC.

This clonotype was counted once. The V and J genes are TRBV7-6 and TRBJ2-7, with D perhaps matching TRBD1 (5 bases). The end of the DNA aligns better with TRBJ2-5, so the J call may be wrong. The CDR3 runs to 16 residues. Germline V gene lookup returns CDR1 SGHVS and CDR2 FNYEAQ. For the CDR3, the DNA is TGTGCCAGCAGCATTTTACCGCCAGGGTTAACAGAGACCCAGTACTTC. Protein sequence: CASSILPPGLTETQYF.